Listed here are 7 T cell receptor beta chains from one sample, sequenced in a study of T cell clonality in common variable immunodeficiency. Assay: immunoSEQ multiplex PCR; the TCRdb copy retains only in-frame clones and omits some. The sample presents about 43,000 clones, none singletons. The sample was peripheral blood mononuclear cells. All receptors come from a person aged 18 to 70 in good health.

Only a few counts were recorded for this clone. This may arise from a read error, as a much more abundant clone is one base away. The read terminates 3 residues before the CDR3 end, so the remaining end is supplied by the germline J gene. The genes are TRBV6-4 and TRBJ2-5; D might be TRBD1 (5 bases). The germline V gene has CDR1 MRHNA and CDR2 SNTAGT. This CDR3 region has 15 residues. The chain's CDR3 is CASSDSSDSTDTQYF. The CDR3 DNA, read in part, is TGTGCCAGCAGTGACTCGAGCGACAGCACAGATACC.

This clone was recorded many times. The read is 3 residues too short to cover the CDR3 end, so that end is filled in from the germline J gene. The chain carries TRBV20-1 and TRBJ2-4; TRBD1 matches at 7 bases. The CDR3 extends over 15 amino acids. Germline V gene sequence: CDR1 DFQATT, CDR2 SNEGSKA (reference sequence). This chain's CDR3 is CSATDNTGDGQPQYF. The covered CDR3 bases are TGCAGTGCAACGGACAATACAGGGGATGGTCAGCCT.

Points on this clone: From the germline J gene comes the end of the CDR3, since the read stops 3 residues before it. This chain uses TRBV2 with TRBJ2-5; TRBD1 agrees at 8 bases. Germline V gene lookup returns CDR1 SNHLY and CDR2 FYNNEI. The CDR3 loop spans 14 amino acids. Trimming at V came to 4 bases and at J to 4 bases, leaving 5 bases not matched to a gene. The CDR3 loop reads CASSGTGLGETQYF. CDR3 DNA (partial): TGTGCCAGCAGTGGGACAGGGTTGGGAGAGACC.

The sample holds many counts of this clone. The read terminates 3 residues before the CDR3 end, so the remaining end is supplied by the germline J gene. The chain has TRBV7-9 and TRBJ1-5; 7 bases match TRBD1. J gave up 4 bases and V 5 bases, and 5 bases lay outside the gene matches. From germline, CDR1 is SEHNR and CDR2 FQNEAQ (reference sequence). This CDR3 is 14 amino acids long. CDR3 protein: CASSEDRDNQPQHF. The sequenced part of the CDR3 DNA is TGTGCCAGCAGCGAAGACAGGGATAATCAGCCC.

This clone was counted at least ten times. The CDR3 goes on 3 residues after the read ends, and that part is filled in from the germline J gene. V and J are TRBV5-1 and TRBJ2-2, with 8 bases fitting TRBD1. Germline trimming cut 2 bases from V and 5 bases from J; bases unmatched to any gene: 2. Germline-derived CDR1 and CDR2 are SGHRS and YFSETQ. The CDR3 is 14 amino acids. CDR3 sequence: CASSFQGATGELFF. Partial CDR3 DNA: TGCGCCAGCAGCTTTCAGGGGGCAACCGGGGAG.

This clone was picked up many times. The read terminates 3 residues ahead of where the CDR3 ends, so the germline J gene completes it. This chain joins TRBV29-1 and TRBJ2-1, with 7 positions matching TRBD1. This CDR3 region has 14 residues. Germline CDR1 reads SQVTM; CDR2 reads ANQGSEA. The V and J ends lost 6 bases and 5 bases, in that order; junction bases with no gene match: 10. CDR3 loop: CSVGRQGPHNEQFF. The sequenced part of the CDR3 DNA is TGCAGCGTGGGGCGACAGGGACCACACAATGAG.

This clone showed up many times. The missing CDR3 end, 3 residues past where the read stops, is filled in from the germline J gene. This same CDR3 is encoded by further DNA sequences in the sample. This chain connects TRBV30 to TRBJ2-3, with 10 bases that match TRBD2. CDR1 is GTSNPN, CDR2 SVGIG, per germline (reference sequence). The CDR3 is made up of 14 amino acids. The V and J ends lost 1 base and 6 bases, in that order; junction bases with no gene match: 4. The part of the CDR3 DNA that was read is TGTGCCTGGAGTGCTAGCGGGGGCCACGATACG. Translation gives CAWSASGGHDT. The entire CDR3 reads CAWSASGGHDTQYF.